A selection of T cell receptor beta chains follows, all from one sample in a study of T cells in Graves' hyperthyroidism and ophthalmopathy. From the multiplex PCR reads, TCRdb called clonotypes with MiXCR, one entry per CDR3 protein. The table lists 300,000 to 450,000 distinct CDR3 sequences, about 16% of them singletons. Sample: blood. The receptors here all came from a woman in her twenties or thirties with Graves' hyperthyroidism. The CDR3 runs from the conserved cysteine through the conserved F or W.

v_call: TRBV3-1; cdr3_aa: CASSIPGTGASYGYTF
v_call: TRBV9; cdr3_aa: CASSVGDRETEQYF
v_call: TRBV4-1; cdr3_aa: CASSQEVTAIGYEQYF
v_call: TRBV20-1; cdr3_aa: CSARDRVGRVGQFF
v_call: TRBV4-1; cdr3_aa: CASAPVRNSYNEQFF
v_call: TRBV27; cdr3_aa: CASSSRQGNNQPQHF
v_call: TRBV7-2; cdr3_aa: CASSLPLGEQFF
v_call: TRBV9; cdr3_aa: CASSVGMGSYEQYF
v_call: TRBV3-1; cdr3_aa: CASSQVVGPPFF
v_call: TRBV6-1; cdr3_aa: CASRTGFSGNTIYF
v_call: TRBV4-1; cdr3_aa: CASSQLNSYPRNEQFF
v_call: TRBV20-1; cdr3_aa: CSARDSVAGLYNEQFF
v_call: TRBV28; cdr3_aa: CASSWSGSSYEQYF
v_call: TRBV20-1; cdr3_aa: CSAGQGTGWDQPQHF
v_call: TRBV19; cdr3_aa: CASSQGALKGIQYF
v_call: TRBV27; cdr3_aa: CASRLGPSTDTQYF
v_call: TRBV5-1; cdr3_aa: CASSPTAGANVLTF
v_call: TRBV7-3; cdr3_aa: CASSSRDSNNEQFF
v_call: TRBV28; cdr3_aa: CASSSIFRQGGTYEQYF
v_call: TRBV28; cdr3_aa: CASSNRGSGNTIYF
v_call: TRBV10-3; cdr3_aa: CAISGAPERSNSPLHF
v_call: TRBV30; cdr3_aa: CAWSMAGGVIQYF
v_call: TRBV4-1; cdr3_aa: CASSQALTSGSLDTQYF
v_call: TRBV10-2; cdr3_aa: CASSPGQYGNSPLHF
v_call: TRBV30; cdr3_aa: CAWSGGQGGEKLFF
v_call: TRBV19; cdr3_aa: CASRPDRSYNEQFF
v_call: TRBV28; cdr3_aa: CASSLSGFQDQPQHF
v_call: TRBV3-1; cdr3_aa: CASSSGGKNQPQHF
v_call: TRBV29-1; cdr3_aa: CSVQPFGQREYNEQFF
v_call: TRBV12-3/TRBV12-4; cdr3_aa: CASSPTGPNEKLFF
v_call: TRBV30; cdr3_aa: CAWSVGTGGEQYF
v_call: TRBV12-3/TRBV12-4; cdr3_aa: CASSKRESSNYEQYF
v_call: TRBV11-2; cdr3_aa: CASTRGQYNEQFF
v_call: TRBV4-1; cdr3_aa: CASSPGTSHRETQYF
v_call: TRBV19; cdr3_aa: CASSGLAGANEQFF
v_call: TRBV27; cdr3_aa: CASSHLAGARNEQFF
v_call: TRBV3-1; cdr3_aa: CASNEGGEQFF
v_call: TRBV2; cdr3_aa: CASTVAGNRASEQFF
v_call: TRBV2; cdr3_aa: CASERELNNQPQHF
v_call: TRBV10-3; cdr3_aa: CAISESSQSYGYTF
v_call: TRBV9; cdr3_aa: CASSAEPGSYYEQYF
v_call: TRBV6-1; cdr3_aa: CASSRIAGGADTQYF
v_call: TRBV18; cdr3_aa: CASSQDSTDTQYF
v_call: TRBV3-1; cdr3_aa: CASSQLGGSYEQYF
v_call: TRBV11-2; cdr3_aa: CASRKLAGSSYNEQFF
v_call: TRBV20-1; cdr3_aa: CSASSRDNVYEQYF
v_call: TRBV7-8; cdr3_aa: CASNHPGGRGYEQYF
v_call: TRBV19; cdr3_aa: CASGSPEGRTEAFF
v_call: TRBV28; cdr3_aa: CASRPPGARLYEQYF
v_call: TRBV24-1; cdr3_aa: CATSDAGTGNEQYF
v_call: TRBV20-1; cdr3_aa: CSARSGTPDEKLFF
v_call: TRBV12-3/TRBV12-4; cdr3_aa: CASSLAGLAGTGKFF
v_call: TRBV4-1; cdr3_aa: CAGSQVSETGRNEQYF
v_call: TRBV20-1; cdr3_aa: CSASSLARDGELFF
v_call: TRBV3-1; cdr3_aa: CASSPQKGGHGFRKFF